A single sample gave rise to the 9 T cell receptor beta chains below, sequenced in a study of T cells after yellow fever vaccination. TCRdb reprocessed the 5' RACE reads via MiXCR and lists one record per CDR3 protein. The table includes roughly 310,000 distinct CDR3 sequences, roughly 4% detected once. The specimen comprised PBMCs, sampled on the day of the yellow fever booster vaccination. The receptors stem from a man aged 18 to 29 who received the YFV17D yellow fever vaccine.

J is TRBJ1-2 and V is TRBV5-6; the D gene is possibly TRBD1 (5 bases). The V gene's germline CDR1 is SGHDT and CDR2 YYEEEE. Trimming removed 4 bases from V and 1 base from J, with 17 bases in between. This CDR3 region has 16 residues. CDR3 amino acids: CASSPQGTLSNYGYTF. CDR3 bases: TGTGCCAGCAGCCCACAAGGGACTCTGAGTAACTATGGCTACACCTTC.

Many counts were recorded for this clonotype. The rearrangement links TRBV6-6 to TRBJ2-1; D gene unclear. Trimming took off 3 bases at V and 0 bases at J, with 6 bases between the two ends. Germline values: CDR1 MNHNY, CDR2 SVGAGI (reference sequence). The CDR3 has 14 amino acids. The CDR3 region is CASSYGPSYNEQFF. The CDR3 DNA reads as TGTGCCAGCAGTTATGGACCCTCCTACAATGAGCAGTTCTTC.

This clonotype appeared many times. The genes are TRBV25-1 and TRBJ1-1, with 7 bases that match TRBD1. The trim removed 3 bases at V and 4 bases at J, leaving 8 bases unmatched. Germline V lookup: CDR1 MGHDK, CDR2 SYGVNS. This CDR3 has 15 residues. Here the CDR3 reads CASSEFRQGPTEAFF. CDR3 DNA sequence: TGTGCCAGCAGTGAGTTTCGACAGGGTCCCACTGAAGCTTTCTTT.

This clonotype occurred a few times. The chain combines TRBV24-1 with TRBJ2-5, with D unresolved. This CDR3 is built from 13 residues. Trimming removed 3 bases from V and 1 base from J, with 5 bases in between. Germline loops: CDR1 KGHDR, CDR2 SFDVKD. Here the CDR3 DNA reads TGTGCCACCAGTGATGGGGTCCAAGAGACCCAGTACTTC. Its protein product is CATSDGVQETQYF.

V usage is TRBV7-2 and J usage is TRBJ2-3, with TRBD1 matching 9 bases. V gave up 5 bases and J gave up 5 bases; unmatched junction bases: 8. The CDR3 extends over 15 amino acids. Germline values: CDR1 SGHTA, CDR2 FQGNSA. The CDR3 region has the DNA TGTGCCAGCAGCCTAGTAGGGACAGGGAAAGATACGCAGTATTTT. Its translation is CASSLVGTGKDTQYF.

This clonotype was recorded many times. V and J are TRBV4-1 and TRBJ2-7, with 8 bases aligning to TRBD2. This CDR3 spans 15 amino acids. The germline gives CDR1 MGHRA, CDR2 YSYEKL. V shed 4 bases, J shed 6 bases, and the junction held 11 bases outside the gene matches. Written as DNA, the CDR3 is TGCGCCAGCAGCCTGTTTGACCGGGGGGGCGGCGAGCAGTACTTC. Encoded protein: CASSLFDRGGGEQYF.

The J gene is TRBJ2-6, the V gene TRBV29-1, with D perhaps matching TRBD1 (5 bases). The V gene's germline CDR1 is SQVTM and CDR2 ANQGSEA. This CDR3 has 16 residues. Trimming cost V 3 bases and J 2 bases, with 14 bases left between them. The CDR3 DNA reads TGCAGCGTTGACGACAGAAGTAATACTGGGGCCAACGTCCTGACTTTC. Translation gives CSVDDRSNTGANVLTF.

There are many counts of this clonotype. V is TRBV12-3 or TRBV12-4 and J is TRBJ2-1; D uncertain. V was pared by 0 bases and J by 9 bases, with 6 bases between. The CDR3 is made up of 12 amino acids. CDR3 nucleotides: TGTGCCAGCAGTTTAGCGGTGGTTGAGCAGTTCTTC. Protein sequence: CASSLAVVEQFF.

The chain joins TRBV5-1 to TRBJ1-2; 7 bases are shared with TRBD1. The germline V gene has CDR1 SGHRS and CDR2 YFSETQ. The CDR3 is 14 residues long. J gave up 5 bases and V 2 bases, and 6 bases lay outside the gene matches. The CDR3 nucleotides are TGCGCCAGCAGCTTAGAGGGGGCGACGTATGGCTACACCTTC. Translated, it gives CASSLEGATYGYTF.